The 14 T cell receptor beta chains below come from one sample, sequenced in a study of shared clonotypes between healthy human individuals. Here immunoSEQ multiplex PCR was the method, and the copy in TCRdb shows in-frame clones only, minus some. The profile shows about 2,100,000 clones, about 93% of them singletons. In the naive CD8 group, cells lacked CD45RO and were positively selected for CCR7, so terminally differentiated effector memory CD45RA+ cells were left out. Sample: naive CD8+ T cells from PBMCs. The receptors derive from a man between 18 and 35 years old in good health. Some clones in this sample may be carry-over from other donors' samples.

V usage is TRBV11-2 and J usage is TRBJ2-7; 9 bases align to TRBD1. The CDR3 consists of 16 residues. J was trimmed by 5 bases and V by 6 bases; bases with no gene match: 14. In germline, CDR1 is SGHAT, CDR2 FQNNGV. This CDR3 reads CASSFIPGQGSHEQYF. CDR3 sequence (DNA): TGTGCCAGCAGTTTCATTCCGGGACAGGGTTCCCACGAGCAGTACTTC.

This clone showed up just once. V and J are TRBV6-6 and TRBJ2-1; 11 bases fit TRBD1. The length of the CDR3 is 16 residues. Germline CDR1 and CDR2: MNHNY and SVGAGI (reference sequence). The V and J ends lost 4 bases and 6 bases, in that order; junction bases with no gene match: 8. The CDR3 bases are TGTGCCAGCAGTTTCGGACAGGGGGCGGTGTCCAATGAGCAGTTCTTC. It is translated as CASSFGQGAVSNEQFF.

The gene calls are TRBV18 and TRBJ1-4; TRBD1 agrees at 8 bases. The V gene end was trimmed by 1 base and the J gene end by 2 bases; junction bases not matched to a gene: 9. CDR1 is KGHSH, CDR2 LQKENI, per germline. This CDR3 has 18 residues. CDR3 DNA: TGTGCCAGCTCACCACTTGGGCCAGGGGGCTCTACTAATGAAAAACTGTTTTTT. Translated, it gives CASSPLGPGGSTNEKLFF. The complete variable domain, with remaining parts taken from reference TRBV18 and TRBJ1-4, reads NAGVMQNPRHLVRRRGQEARLRCSPMKGHSHVYWYRQLPEEGLKFMVYLQKENIIDESGMPKERFSAEFPKEGPSILRIQQVVRGDSAAYFCASSPLGPGGSTNEKLFFGSGTQLSVL.

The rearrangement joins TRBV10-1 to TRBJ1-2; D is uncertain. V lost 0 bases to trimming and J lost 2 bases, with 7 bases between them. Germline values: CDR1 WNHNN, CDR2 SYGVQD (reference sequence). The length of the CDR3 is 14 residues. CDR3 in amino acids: CASSESGQNYGYTF. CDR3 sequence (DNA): TGCGCCAGCAGTGAGTCTGGGCAAAACTATGGCTACACCTTC.

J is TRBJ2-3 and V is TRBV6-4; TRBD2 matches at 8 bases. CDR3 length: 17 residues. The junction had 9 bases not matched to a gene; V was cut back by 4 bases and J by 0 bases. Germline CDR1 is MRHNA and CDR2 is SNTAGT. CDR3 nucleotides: TGTGCCAGCAGTGGCCTGAGCGGGAGACGTAGCACAGATACGCAGTATTTT. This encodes CASSGLSGRRSTDTQYF.

The CDR3 DNA reads TGTGCCAGCAGTTATGGGGGAGGTGACACAGATACGCAGTATTTT. This codes for CASSYGGGDTDTQYF. The chain carries TRBV6-5 and TRBJ2-3; the D gene is possibly TRBD2 (6 bases). In germline, CDR1 is MNHEY, CDR2 SVGAGI. This CDR3 is built from 15 residues. Between the trimmed V and J ends, which lost 3 bases and 2 bases, there was a span of 12 bases.

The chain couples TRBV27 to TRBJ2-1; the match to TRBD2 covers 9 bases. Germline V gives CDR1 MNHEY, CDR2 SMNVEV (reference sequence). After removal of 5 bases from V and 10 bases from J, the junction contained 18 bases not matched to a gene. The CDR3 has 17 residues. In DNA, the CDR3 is TGTGCCAGCAGTCACCGGGTCGGAGTAGCGGGGGCATGGGAGCAGTTCTTC. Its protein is CASSHRVGVAGAWEQFF.

The DNA for the CDR3 is TGTGCCAGCAGTTTCCGGGAGAGCTCCTACAATGAGCAGTTCTTC. As protein: CASSFRESSYNEQFF. The V and J genes are TRBV28 and TRBJ2-1; tentatively, D is TRBD2 (6 bases). Trimming stripped 3 bases from V and 0 bases from J, with 9 bases between. Germline V CDR1 and CDR2: MDHEN, SYDVKM. The CDR3 loop spans 15 amino acids.

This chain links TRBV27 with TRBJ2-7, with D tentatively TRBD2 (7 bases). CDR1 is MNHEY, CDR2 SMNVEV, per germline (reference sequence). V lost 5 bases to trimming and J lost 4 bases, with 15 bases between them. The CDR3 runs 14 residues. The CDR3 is CASSPRRGGYEQYF. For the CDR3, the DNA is TGTGCCAGCAGTCCGCGCAGGGGAGGGTACGAGCAGTACTTC.

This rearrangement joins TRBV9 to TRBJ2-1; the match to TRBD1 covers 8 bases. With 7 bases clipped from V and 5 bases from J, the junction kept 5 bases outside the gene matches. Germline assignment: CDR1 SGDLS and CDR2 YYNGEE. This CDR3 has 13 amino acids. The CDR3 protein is CASAGTGNNEQFF. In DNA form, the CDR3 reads TGTGCCAGCGCCGGGACAGGCAACAATGAGCAGTTCTTC. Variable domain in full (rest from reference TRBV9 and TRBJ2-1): DSGVTQTPKHLITATGQRVTLRCSPRSGDLSVYWYQQSLDQGLQFLIQYYNGEERAKGNILERFSAQQFPDLHSELNLSSLELGDSALYFCASAGTGNNEQFFGPGTRLTVL.

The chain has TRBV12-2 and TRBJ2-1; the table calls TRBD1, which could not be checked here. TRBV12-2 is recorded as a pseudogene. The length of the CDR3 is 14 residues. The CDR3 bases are TGTGCAAGTCTCCCCGGCAGGGTCTACAATGAGCAGTTCTTC. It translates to CASLPGRVYNEQFF.

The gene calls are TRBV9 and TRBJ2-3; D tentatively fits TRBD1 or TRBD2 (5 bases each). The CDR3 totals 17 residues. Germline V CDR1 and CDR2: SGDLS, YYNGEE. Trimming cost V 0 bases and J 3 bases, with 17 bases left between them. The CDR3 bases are TGTGCCAGCAGCGTAGTAGGATTGGGGGAGAGGACAGATACGCAGTATTTT. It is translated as CASSVVGLGERTDTQYF.

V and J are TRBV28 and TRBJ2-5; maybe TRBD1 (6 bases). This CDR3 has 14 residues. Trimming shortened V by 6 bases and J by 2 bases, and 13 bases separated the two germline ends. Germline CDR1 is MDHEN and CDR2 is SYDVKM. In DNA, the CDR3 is TGTGCCAGCAGCCCCGTAGGGGGTCAAGAGACCCAGTACTTC. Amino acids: CASSPVGGQETQYF.

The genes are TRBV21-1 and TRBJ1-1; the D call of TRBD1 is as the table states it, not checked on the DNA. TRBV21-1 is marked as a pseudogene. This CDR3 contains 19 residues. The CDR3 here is CASSTHTGGQDQGNTEAFF. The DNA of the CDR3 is TGTGCCAGCAGCACCCACACAGGGGGCCAGGATCAAGGGAACACTGAAGCTTTCTTT.